This T cell receptor (beta chain) comes out of a study of cytomegalovirus exposure and HLA in healthy donors. The germline V gene has CDR1 ENHRY and CDR2 SYGVKD. The CDR3 extends over 14 amino acids. The V end lost 11 bases, the J end lost 7 bases, and 21 bases lay between the germline ends. Assay: immunoSEQ multiplex PCR; the TCRdb copy retains only in-frame clones and omits some. The profile shows over 250,000 clones, 75% to 90% of them singletons. From the roughly 110-subject validation cohort, which was separate from the approximately 670-subject first cohort, the donors were drawn. This sequence originates from a woman between 25 and 40 years old in good health and CMV-seropositive. The sample taken for sequencing was PBMCs. The chain has TRBV10-3 and TRBJ2-1; the D gene is possibly TRBD1 (7 bases). The CDR3 spells CAAGGSTGRNEQFF. The CDR3 DNA follows: TGTGCCGCCGGGGGCTCGACAGGGCGGAATGAGCAGTTCTTC.